This T cell receptor beta chain was captured by sequencing in a study of cytomegalovirus exposure and HLA in healthy donors. As for the donors, each was a healthy bone marrow donor. It was with 60 Vbeta and 13 Jbeta primers that the PCR ran. The data were produced by immunoSEQ multiplex PCR, yet TCRdb's version contains in-frame clones alone and is incomplete. The repertoire includes 100,000 or so clones, around two thirds of them detected once, and 3.5% to 4% sits in the top ten. In germline, CDR1 is KGHSH, CDR2 LQKENI. The length of the CDR3 is 17 residues. The V gene end was trimmed by 2 bases and the J gene end by 8 bases; junction bases not matched to a gene: 15. The sample holds a few counts of this clone.

The TCR originated in a man aged 25 to 40 in good health and CMV-seropositive. Sequencing was done on a sample of PBMCs. The V and J genes are TRBV18 and TRBJ2-3; 8 positions match TRBD2. CDR3: CASSPGSNGGASGTQYF. The CDR3, as DNA: TGTGCCAGCTCACCAGGGTCCAACGGGGGGGCCTCCGGTACGCAGTATTTT.